The table lists the clone carrying this T cell receptor (beta chain) with a count of one. Method: immunoSEQ multiplex PCR; TCRdb's copy keeps in-frame clones and lacks some. The table has some 320,000 clones, over 75% seen once. This sample is part of a study of blood T cell repertoires in COVID-19. As for the study in general: Material from acute and convalescent COVID-19 was sourced from the United States, Italy and Spain.

The CDR3 has 12 residues. V lost 3 bases, J lost 10 bases, and 12 bases lay in between. Germline CDR1 MNHEY, CDR2 SMNVEV (reference sequence). The V call is TRBV27, the J call TRBJ1-1; no reliable D call. Sequenced material: peripheral blood. The TCR comes from a human donor in a cohort sampled during active COVID-19. As DNA, the CDR3 is TGTGCCAGCAGTTTCGGTCCCCCGGGAGCTTTCTTT. Its translation is CASSFGPPGAFF.